The 28 T cell receptor beta chains reported below all come from one sample, sequenced in a study of blood T cell repertoires in COVID-19. Sequencing was performed with immunoSEQ multiplex PCR; in TCRdb, only in-frame clones are kept and a portion is missing. This table holds about 20,000 clones, roughly 85% found once. The sample comprised peripheral blood. The receptors originated from a human donor with active COVID-19. The donor label of this sample is uncertain.

This CDR3 reads CASSLTGGRDTEAFF. CDR3 nucleotide sequence: TGTGCCAGCAGCTTAACAGGGGGCAGGGACACTGAAGCTTTCTTT. This chain connects TRBV5-4 to TRBJ1-1, with 9 nucleotides matching TRBD1. From germline, CDR1 is SGHNT and CDR2 YYREEE (reference sequence). J lost 3 bases, V lost 2 bases, and 5 bases had no gene match. The CDR3 spans 15 residues.

The V and J genes are TRBV4-2 and TRBJ1-4; 7 bases line up with TRBD1. V dropped 1 base and J dropped 5; count of bases not matched to a gene: 10. CDR3 size: 17 residues. Germline V gene data show CDR1 as LGHNA and CDR2 as YNFKEQ. DNA of the CDR3: TGTGCCAGCAGCCAAGGTCGATGGGACAGTTTAAATGAAAAACTGTTTTTT. It encodes CASSQGRWDSLNEKLFF.

This clone has just one count. V is TRBV5-6 and J is TRBJ1-5, with D unclear. V was trimmed by 0 bases and J by 5 bases, leaving 6 bases between them. The CDR3 is 13 residues long. The germline V gene encodes CDR1 SGHDT and CDR2 YYEEEE. The CDR3 protein is CASSLGRHQPQHF. CDR3 sequence (DNA): TGTGCCAGCAGCTTGGGCAGGCATCAGCCCCAGCATTTT.

The genes are TRBV10-1 and TRBJ2-7, with D possibly matching TRBD1 (6 bases). Germline values: CDR1 WNHNN, CDR2 SYGVQD (reference sequence). Between the trimmed V and J ends, which lost 5 bases and 7 bases, there was a span of 15 bases. There are 13 residues in the CDR3. The CDR3 protein is CASSLTGTGEQYF. The CDR3 DNA reads TGCGCCAGCAGTCTAACAGGGACGGGGGAGCAGTACTTC.

The chain recombines TRBV30 with TRBJ1-2; unclear D gene. From germline, CDR1 is GTSNPN and CDR2 SVGIG (reference sequence). CDR3 length equals 12 residues. Trimming cost V 4 bases and J 4 bases, with 10 bases left between them. The CDR3 DNA is TGTGCCTGGAAGGCGGAATCCTATGGCTACACCTTC. This codes for CAWKAESYGYTF.

The chain joins TRBV14 to TRBJ2-1, with a tentative D call TRBD2 (5 bases). CDR3 length: 15 residues. Germline-derived CDR1 and CDR2 are SGHDN and FVKESK. Deletions cut 1 base from V and 0 bases from J, with 7 bases between. The CDR3: CASSQGTGSYNEQFF. CDR3 bases: TGTGCCAGCAGCCAAGGGACTGGCTCCTACAATGAGCAGTTCTTC.

The chain joins TRBV5-4 to TRBJ1-2; D gene unclear. The V gene's germline CDR1 is SGHNT and CDR2 YYREEE (reference sequence). There are 11 residues in the CDR3. V was clipped by 9 bases and J by 8 bases, with 14 bases between them. CDR3 amino acids: CATYSGGGYTF. CDR3 DNA: TGTGCCACCTACTCAGGTGGCGGCTACACCTTC.

V and J are TRBV19 and TRBJ2-7; 8 nucleotides agree with TRBD1. CDR3 size: 13 residues. CDR1 is LNHDA, CDR2 SQIVND, per germline (reference sequence). V shed 6 bases and J 5 bases; nucleotides not matched to a gene: 6. The CDR3 loop reads CASRPTGVDEQYF. The CDR3 DNA is TGTGCCAGTAGGCCGACAGGGGTAGACGAGCAGTACTTC.

This chain connects TRBV4-2 to TRBJ1-6; weak D call: TRBD1 (6 bases). The CDR3 has 15 amino acids. V lost 0 bases and J lost 7, with 10 bases in between. From germline, CDR1 is LGHNA and CDR2 YNFKEQ. CDR3 DNA: TGTGCCAGCAGCCAAGATCCAGGGGTGAATTCACCCCTCCACTTT. Translation gives CASSQDPGVNSPLHF.

This rearrangement joins TRBV5-1 to TRBJ2-1, with D possibly being TRBD2 (6 bases). CDR1 and CDR2 (germline): SGHRS, YFSETQ. The CDR3 is made up of 15 amino acids. V was cut by 0 bases and J by 1 base, with 8 bases left in between. The CDR3 sequence is CASSLDAGSYNEQFF. For the CDR3, the DNA is TGCGCCAGCAGCTTGGATGCGGGATCCTACAATGAGCAGTTCTTC.

The chain is built from TRBV5-6 and TRBJ1-1; D unresolved. CDR1 is SGHDT, CDR2 YYEEEE, per germline. CDR3 length equals 13 residues. Trimming left V 2 bases short and J 0 bases short, with 5 bases between. The CDR3 region has the DNA TGTGCCAGCAGCTTCCCTGTGAACACTGAAGCTTTCTTT. Its protein product is CASSFPVNTEAFF.

The rearrangement links TRBV7-9 to TRBJ2-7, with D hard to call. This CDR3 region has 16 residues. V lost 1 base to trimming and J lost 0 bases, with 13 bases between them. The germline V gene encodes CDR1 SEHNR and CDR2 FQNEAQ (reference sequence). The CDR3 loop reads CASSLDNSLASYEQYF. CDR3 DNA: TGTGCCAGCAGCTTAGACAATTCTTTGGCCTCCTACGAGCAGTACTTC. The variable domain in full, completed from reference TRBV7-9 and TRBJ2-7, reads DTGVSQNPRHKITKRGQNVTFRCDPISEHNRLYWYRQTLGQGPEFLTYFQNEAQLEKSRLLSDRFSAERPKGSFSTLEIQRTEQGDSAMYLCASSLDNSLASYEQYFGPGTRLTVT.

This chain links TRBV28 with TRBJ2-7; TRBD1 agrees at 11 bases. The CDR3 is made up of 15 amino acids. Unmatched junction bases numbered 6, after V lost 4 bases and J lost 4 bases. Germline-derived CDR1 and CDR2 are MDHEN and SYDVKM. CDR3: CASSSRTGGAYEQYF. The CDR3 region has the DNA TGTGCCAGCAGTTCAAGGACAGGGGGCGCGTACGAGCAGTACTTC.

This clone showed up just once. The V call is TRBV6-2 or TRBV6-3, the J call TRBJ2-7; TRBD2 matches at 7 bases. Per the germline V gene, CDR1 is MNHEY and CDR2 is SVGEGT. The junction had 9 bases not matched to a gene; V was cut back by 5 bases and J by 2 bases. The CDR3 totals 15 residues. The CDR3 loop is CASSTWGSGAYEQYF. CDR3 in DNA: TGTGCCAGCAGTACCTGGGGGAGCGGGGCCTACGAGCAGTACTTC.

The J gene is TRBJ2-7, the V gene TRBV19; perhaps TRBD2 as D (6 bases). Germline assignment: CDR1 LNHDA and CDR2 SQIVND (reference sequence). The CDR3 consists of 12 residues. The V and J ends lost 3 bases and 7 bases respectively, with 10 bases between them. The CDR3 coding sequence is TGTGCCAGTAGTATCGGAGGGGCGGAGCAGTACTTC. This sequence encodes CASSIGGAEQYF.

This chain links TRBV7-9 with TRBJ2-7, with 7 bases that match TRBD1. Germline lookup yields CDR1 SEHNR and CDR2 FQNEAQ (reference sequence). This CDR3 is built from 14 residues. The V gene end was trimmed by 4 bases and the J gene end by 0 bases; junction bases not matched to a gene: 3. The CDR3 nucleotides read TGTGCCAGCAGCTACCGGGACAGCTCCTACGAGCAGTACTTC. Protein product: CASSYRDSSYEQYF.

The CDR3 DNA follows: TGTGCCAGTGGACACACAGGGGACCCAGAGACCCAGTACTTC. Its translation is CASGHTGDPETQYF. This chain joins TRBV19 and TRBJ2-5, with 7 bases that match TRBD1. Trimming cost V 8 bases and J 4 bases; bases outside gene matches: 10. Germline lookup yields CDR1 LNHDA and CDR2 SQIVND (reference sequence). This CDR3 comprises 14 residues.

This sequence joins TRBV5-1 and TRBJ1-1, with D possibly matching TRBD1 (5 bases). Trimming took 4 bases from V and 0 from J, leaving 10 bases between them. The CDR3 is 14 amino acids. From germline, CDR1 is SGHRS and CDR2 YFSETQ. CDR3 DNA sequence: TGCGCCAGCAGCGCGGGACCGATGAACACTGAAGCTTTCTTT. Protein sequence: CASSAGPMNTEAFF.

The chain links TRBV5-4 to TRBJ1-4, with 11 bases lining up with TRBD1. The ends lost 3 bases at V and 0 bases at J; junction bases unmatched: 7. This CDR3 is built from 18 residues. Germline V gives CDR1 SGHNT, CDR2 YYREEE (reference sequence). The CDR3 here is CASSSGQGARPTNEKLFF. Here the CDR3 DNA reads TGTGCCAGCAGCTCCGGACAGGGGGCCCGGCCAACTAATGAAAAACTGTTTTTT.

This clone was picked up one time. The chain employs TRBV7-2 and TRBJ2-7; a possible D gene is TRBD2 (6 bases). The germline CDR1 and CDR2 sequences are SGHTA and FQGNSA. The CDR3 spans 13 residues. V lost 2 bases and J lost 9, with 14 bases in between. This CDR3 is CASSLWQARGQYF. Here the CDR3 DNA reads TGTGCCAGCAGCTTATGGCAGGCGCGGGGGCAGTACTTC.

The chain recombines TRBV6-6 with TRBJ1-5, with 7 bases fitting TRBD1. Germline V gene sequence: CDR1 MNHNY, CDR2 SVGAGI (reference sequence). V trimming: 5 bases; J trimming: 4 bases; junction bases outside the gene matches: 2. CDR3 size: 13 residues. CDR3 sequence: CASSPQGNQPQHF. Here the CDR3 DNA reads TGTGCCAGCAGTCCACAGGGGAATCAGCCCCAGCATTTT.

V is TRBV19 and J is TRBJ1-3; 8 bases line up with TRBD1. This CDR3 comprises 15 residues. Germline loops: CDR1 LNHDA, CDR2 SQIVND (reference sequence). V shed 5 bases, J shed 0 bases, and the junction held 3 bases outside the gene matches. The CDR3 sequence is CASSGQGYSGNTIYF. The DNA of the CDR3 is TGTGCCAGTAGTGGACAGGGCTACTCTGGAAACACCATATATTTT.

CDR3 amino acids: CASSPGRGYSYEQYF. The CDR3 region has the DNA TGTGCCAGCAGTCCGGGCAGGGGCTACTCCTACGAGCAGTACTTC. The chain uses TRBV7-6 and TRBJ2-7, with D possibly being TRBD1 (6 bases). The V end was cut by 6 bases, the J end by 0 bases, with 15 bases between. CDR3 length: 15 residues. The germline V gene has CDR1 SGHVS and CDR2 FNYEAQ.

This clone was recorded only once. The CDR3 here is CATNRVNLETQYF. In DNA form, the CDR3 reads TGTGCCACCAACAGGGTGAACTTGGAGACCCAGTACTTC. The rearrangement links TRBV24-1 to TRBJ2-5, with D perhaps TRBD1 (6 bases). Trimming cost V 8 bases and J 5 bases, with 14 bases left between them. CDR1 and CDR2 from the germline V gene are KGHDR and SFDVKD. The length of the CDR3 is 13 residues.

The V and J genes are TRBV6-1 and TRBJ1-1; unclear D gene. Germline CDR1 and CDR2: MNHNS and SASEGT. The CDR3 totals 14 residues. V dropped 3 bases and J dropped 1 base, with 9 bases sitting between them. CDR3 in amino acids: CASSDLRGNTEAFF. The CDR3 bases are TGTGCCAGCAGTGATCTTCGGGGGAACACTGAAGCTTTCTTT.

This chain joins TRBV5-1 and TRBJ2-5; 9 bases are a match to TRBD2. CDR1 SGHRS and CDR2 YFSETQ come from the germline V gene. The length of the CDR3 is 15 residues. Germline trimming cut 2 bases from V and 0 bases from J; bases unmatched to any gene: 2. The DNA for the CDR3 is TGCGCCAGCAGCTTCTCTAGCGGGGACCAAGAGACCCAGTACTTC. Translating gives CASSFSSGDQETQYF.

To note about this clone: This CDR3 is also generated by other DNA sequences in the sample. The chain has TRBV3-1 (or the pseudogene TRBV3-2) and TRBJ2-3, with D hard to call. V was trimmed by 1 base and J by 0 bases, leaving 8 bases between them. The CDR3 covers 15 residues. Germline V lookup: CDR1 LGHDT, CDR2 YNNKEL (reference sequence). In DNA, the CDR3 is TGTGCCAGCAGCCAAGGAGGTTCTAGCACAGATACGCAGTATTTT. Residues: CASSQGGSSTDTQYF.

The table lists this clone with a few counts. V is TRBV28 and J is TRBJ2-1; possibly TRBD1 for D (5 bases). CDR3 length: 12 residues. V was shortened by 3 bases and J by 9 bases, with 9 bases between the two germline ends. Germline V gene data show CDR1 as MDHEN and CDR2 as SYDVKM. Here the CDR3 DNA reads TGTGCCAGCAGTTTTCAGGGTATTGAGCAGTTCTTC. It yields the protein CASSFQGIEQFF.